This passage covers 8 T cell receptor beta chains from one sample sequenced in a study of blood T cells in healthy people across ages. A second PCR, run for 7 to 11 cycles, used a sample-barcoded 5' primer plus a J-beta primer mix. TCRdb processed the 5' RACE reads anew with MiXCR; each CDR3 protein has one entry. The data show 1.5 million to 2 million distinct CDR3 sequences, roughly 30% seen once. The source material was blood. The receptors shown here come from a woman aged 30 to 39 in good health.

Points on this clonotype: Relative to the germline gene, one junction end is altered; a read error may explain this. The V and J genes are TRBV3-1 and TRBJ2-3; 9 nucleotides align to TRBD2. The CDR3 loop spans 19 amino acids. Per germline, CDR1 LGHDT and CDR2 YNNKEL (reference sequence). The CDR3 DNA follows: TGTGCCAACAGCCAAGATCTAGGGCGCGGCGGGAGGGCCCCCGATACGCAGTATTTT. It translates to CANSQDLGRGGRAPDTQYF.

This chain joins TRBV20-1 and TRBJ2-2, with 8 bases lining up with TRBD2. CDR3 length: 12 residues. Germline V lookup: CDR1 DFQATT, CDR2 SNEGSKA (reference sequence). Trimming cost V 6 bases and J 5 bases; bases outside gene matches: 2. The CDR3 DNA follows: TGCAGTGCGCGGGGGGCAACCGGGGAGCTGTTTTTT. Its translation is CSARGATGELFF.

This chain joins TRBV7-8 and TRBJ1-5; 10 positions match TRBD1. Germline V gene lookup returns CDR1 SGHVS and CDR2 FQNEAQ. This CDR3 spans 15 amino acids. J lost 7 bases, V lost 2 bases, and 5 bases had no gene match. The CDR3 region is CASSLPGQGTQPQHF. As DNA, the CDR3 is TGTGCCAGCAGCTTACCGGGACAGGGGACCCAGCCCCAGCATTTT.

V gene TRBV7-3 combines with J gene TRBJ2-1, with TRBD2 identical over 8 bases. J gave up 5 bases and V 1 base, and 7 bases lay outside the gene matches. The germline gives CDR1 SGHTA, CDR2 FQGTGA. There are 16 residues in the CDR3. The CDR3 spells CASSLSSGGNDNEQFF. CDR3 nucleotide sequence: TGTGCCAGCAGCTTAAGTTCGGGAGGGAATGACAATGAGCAGTTCTTC.

The V call is TRBV9, the J call TRBJ1-1; 7 bases are shared with TRBD1. Germline V gene lookup returns CDR1 SGDLS and CDR2 YYNGEE. CDR3 length: 14 residues. The trim removed 3 bases at V and 4 bases at J, leaving 6 bases unmatched. In DNA, the CDR3 is TGTGCCAGCAGCGAAGGCGCAGGGGGCACTGAAGCTTTCTTT. It encodes CASSEGAGGTEAFF.

The gene calls are TRBV6-1 and TRBJ2-7; 9 bases agree with TRBD1. With V trimmed by 6 bases and J by 0 bases, 9 bases remained unmatched. CDR3 size: 16 residues. Germline values: CDR1 MNHNS, CDR2 SASEGT. The CDR3 here is CASRYTGGWGSYEQYF. CDR3 sequence (DNA): TGTGCCAGCAGGTATACAGGGGGCTGGGGCTCCTACGAGCAGTACTTC.

This clonotype was seen repeatedly, ten times or more. The chain combines TRBV20-1 with TRBJ2-3; D gene ambiguous. The germline V and J ends were trimmed by 5 bases and 5 bases, with 11 bases remaining between them. The CDR3 is 12 amino acids. Germline V gene data show CDR1 as DFQATT and CDR2 as SNEGSKA (reference sequence). Written as DNA, the CDR3 is TGCAGTGCTCATCCCAACCAAGATACGCAGTATTTT. It codes for CSAHPNQDTQYF.

CDR3 amino acids: CATSSPRWYAETQYF. For the CDR3, the DNA is TGTGCCACCAGCAGTCCCCGTTGGTATGCTGAGACCCAGTACTTC. The J gene is TRBJ2-5, the V gene TRBV15; D not certain. The V gene's germline CDR1 is LNHNV and CDR2 YYDKDF (reference sequence). The CDR3 length is 15 residues. Trimming pared 3 bases from V and 5 bases from J, leaving 16 bases between.